This T cell receptor (beta chain) was captured in a study of shared clonotypes between healthy human individuals. Whole-study findings and limits: Depth of sequencing was expected to influence donor clonotype sharing.

The unsorted PBMC replicate PCRs were performed with 300 ng DNA, tens of thousands of T cell genomes. The assay was immunoSEQ multiplex PCR, and TCRdb's table has in-frame clones only and misses some. This sample yields hundreds of thousands of clones, of which 70% to 80% are seen a single time; 12% belongs to the top ten. The table lists this clone with a few counts. Its antigen is as yet unknown. The CDR3 is 14 residues long. Trimming cost V 1 base and J 6 bases; bases outside gene matches: 6. The germline V gene encodes CDR1 SEHNR and CDR2 FQNEAQ (reference sequence). The chain combines TRBV7-9 with TRBJ2-7; 7 bases line up with TRBD1. The TCR was taken from a woman in her 40s in good health. Some clones in this sample may be carry-over from other donors' samples. The sequenced sample consisted of PBMCs. CDR3 amino acids: CASSLDRGAGEQYF. DNA for the CDR3: TGTGCCAGCAGCTTAGACAGGGGAGCCGGCGAGCAGTACTTC.